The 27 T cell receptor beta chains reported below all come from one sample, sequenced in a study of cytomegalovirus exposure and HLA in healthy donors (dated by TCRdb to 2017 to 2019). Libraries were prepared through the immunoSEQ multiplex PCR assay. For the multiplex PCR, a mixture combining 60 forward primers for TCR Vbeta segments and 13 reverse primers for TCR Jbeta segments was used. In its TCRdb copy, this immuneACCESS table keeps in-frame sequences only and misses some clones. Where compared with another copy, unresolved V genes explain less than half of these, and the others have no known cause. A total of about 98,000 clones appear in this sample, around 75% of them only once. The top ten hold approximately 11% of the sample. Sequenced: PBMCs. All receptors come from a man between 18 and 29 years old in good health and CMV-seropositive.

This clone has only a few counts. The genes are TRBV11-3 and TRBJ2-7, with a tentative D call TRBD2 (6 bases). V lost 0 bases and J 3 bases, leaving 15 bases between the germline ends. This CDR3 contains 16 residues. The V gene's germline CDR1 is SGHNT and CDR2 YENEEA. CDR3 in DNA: TGTGCCAGCAGCTTAGACGGGGGACGGATGATCTACGAGCAGTACTTC. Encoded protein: CASSLDGGRMIYEQYF.

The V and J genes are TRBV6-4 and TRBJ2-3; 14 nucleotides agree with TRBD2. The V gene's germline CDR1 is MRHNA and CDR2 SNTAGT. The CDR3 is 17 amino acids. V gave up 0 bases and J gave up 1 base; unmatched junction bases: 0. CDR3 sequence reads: CASSDSTSGGGTDTQYF. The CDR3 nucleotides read TGTGCCAGCAGTGACTCGACTAGCGGGGGGGGCACAGATACGCAGTATTTT.

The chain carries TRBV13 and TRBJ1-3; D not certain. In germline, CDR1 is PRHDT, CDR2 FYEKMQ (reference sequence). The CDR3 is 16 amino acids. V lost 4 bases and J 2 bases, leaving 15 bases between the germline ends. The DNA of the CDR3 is TGTGCCAGCAGCTCCGGTGATGAGGCCCCTGGAAACACCATATATTTT. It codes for CASSSGDEAPGNTIYF. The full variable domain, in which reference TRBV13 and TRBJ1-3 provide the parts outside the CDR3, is AAGVIQSPRHLIKEKRETATLKCYPIPRHDTVYWYQQGPGQDPQFLISFYEKMQSDKGSIPDRFSAQQFSDYHSELNMSSLELGDSALYFCASSSGDEAPGNTIYFGEGSWLTVV.

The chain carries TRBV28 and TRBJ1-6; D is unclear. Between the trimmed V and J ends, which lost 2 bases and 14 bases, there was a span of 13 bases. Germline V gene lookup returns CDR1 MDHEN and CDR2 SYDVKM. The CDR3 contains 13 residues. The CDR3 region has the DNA TGTGCCAGCAGTTTAGAGGGAATAGTGTCCCTCCACTTT. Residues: CASSLEGIVSLHF.

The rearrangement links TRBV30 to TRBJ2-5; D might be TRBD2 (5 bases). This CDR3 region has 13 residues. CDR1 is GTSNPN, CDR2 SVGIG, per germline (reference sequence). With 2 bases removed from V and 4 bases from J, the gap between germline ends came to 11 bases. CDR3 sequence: CAWSPLARETQYF. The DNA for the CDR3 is TGTGCCTGGAGTCCGCTAGCTCGAGAGACCCAGTACTTC.

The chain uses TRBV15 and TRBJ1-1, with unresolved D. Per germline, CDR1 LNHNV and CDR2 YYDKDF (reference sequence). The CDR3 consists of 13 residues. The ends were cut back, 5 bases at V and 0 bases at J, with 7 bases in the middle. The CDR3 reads CATSATVNTEAFF. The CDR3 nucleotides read TGTGCCACCAGCGCCACAGTGAACACTGAAGCTTTCTTT.

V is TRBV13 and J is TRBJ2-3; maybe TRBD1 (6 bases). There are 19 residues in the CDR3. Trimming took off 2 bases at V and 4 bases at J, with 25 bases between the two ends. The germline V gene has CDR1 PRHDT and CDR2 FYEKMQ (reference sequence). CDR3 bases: TGTGCCAGCAGCTTAACGAGGAAGTCGGAGGCCAGGGGAGCAGATACGCAGTATTTT. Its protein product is CASSLTRKSEARGADTQYF.

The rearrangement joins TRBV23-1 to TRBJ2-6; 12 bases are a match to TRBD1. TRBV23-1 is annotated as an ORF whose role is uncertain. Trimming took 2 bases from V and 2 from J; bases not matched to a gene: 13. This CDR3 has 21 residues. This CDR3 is CASSQGDRGPWERAGANVLTF. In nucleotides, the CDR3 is TGCGCCAGCAGTCAAGGGGACAGGGGGCCCTGGGAACGGGCTGGGGCCAACGTCCTGACTTTC.

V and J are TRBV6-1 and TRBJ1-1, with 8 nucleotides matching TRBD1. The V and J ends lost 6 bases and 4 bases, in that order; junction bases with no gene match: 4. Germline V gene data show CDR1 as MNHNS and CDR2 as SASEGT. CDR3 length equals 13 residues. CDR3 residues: CASRATGGTEAFF. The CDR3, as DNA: TGTGCCAGCAGGGCCACAGGGGGCACTGAAGCTTTCTTT.

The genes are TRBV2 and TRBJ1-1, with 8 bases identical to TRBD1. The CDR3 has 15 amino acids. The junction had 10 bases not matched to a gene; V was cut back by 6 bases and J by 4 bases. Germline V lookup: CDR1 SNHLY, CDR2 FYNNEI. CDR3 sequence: CASSPKTGAGTEAFF. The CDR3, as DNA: TGTGCCAGCAGCCCCAAGACAGGGGCTGGCACTGAAGCTTTCTTT.

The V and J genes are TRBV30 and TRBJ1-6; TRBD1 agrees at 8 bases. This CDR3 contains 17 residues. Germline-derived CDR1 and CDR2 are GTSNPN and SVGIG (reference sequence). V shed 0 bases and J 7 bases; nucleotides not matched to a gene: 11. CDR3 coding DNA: TGTGCCTGGAGTGTACAAAGGACAGGGACAGGAAATTCACCCCTCCACTTT. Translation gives CAWSVQRTGTGNSPLHF.

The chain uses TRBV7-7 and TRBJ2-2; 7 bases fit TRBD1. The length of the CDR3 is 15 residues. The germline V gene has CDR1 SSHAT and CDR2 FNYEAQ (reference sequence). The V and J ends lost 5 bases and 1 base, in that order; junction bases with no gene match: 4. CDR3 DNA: TGTGCCAGCAGCCCCGGACAGGTGAACACCGGGGAGCTGTTTTTT. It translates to CASSPGQVNTGELFF.

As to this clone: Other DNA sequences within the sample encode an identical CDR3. CDR3 residues: CASRLRQSSSYNSPLHF. CDR3 sequence (DNA): TGTGCCAGCAGACTAAGACAGTCCAGCTCCTATAATTCACCCCTCCACTTT. The chain is built from TRBV28 and TRBJ1-6; D possibly corresponds to TRBD1 (5 bases). Germline V gene data show CDR1 as MDHEN and CDR2 as SYDVKM. The CDR3 spans 17 residues. V lost 6 bases to trimming and J lost 0 bases, with 15 bases between them.

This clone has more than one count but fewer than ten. Written as DNA, the CDR3 is TGCGCCAGCAGTGCGGGACAGGGAAACACCGGGGAGCTGTTTTTT. Its translation: CASSAGQGNTGELFF. This chain uses TRBV10-1 with TRBJ2-2; 9 bases line up with TRBD1. Unmatched junction bases numbered 2, after V lost 4 bases and J lost 2 bases. This CDR3 spans 15 amino acids. CDR1 and CDR2 from the germline V gene are WNHNN and SYGVQD (reference sequence).

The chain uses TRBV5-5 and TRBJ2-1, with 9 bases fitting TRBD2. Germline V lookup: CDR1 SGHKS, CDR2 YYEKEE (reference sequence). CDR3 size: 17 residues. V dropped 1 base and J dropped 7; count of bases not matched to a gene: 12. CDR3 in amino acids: CASSLSLVGLAGNEQFF. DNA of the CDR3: TGTGCCAGCAGCTTGTCCCTTGTGGGGCTAGCGGGAAATGAGCAGTTCTTC.

Written as DNA, the CDR3 is TGTGCCAGCATGTCAGGGACTAACTATGGCTACACCTTC. This codes for CASMSGTNYGYTF. The rearrangement links TRBV7-2 to TRBJ1-2; the D gene is possibly TRBD1 (5 bases). V was clipped by 7 bases and J by 0 bases, with 9 bases between them. CDR3 length: 13 residues. The germline V gene has CDR1 SGHTA and CDR2 FQGNSA.

The CDR3 DNA sequence: TGTGCCAGCACAAAACGGAGTATGAACACTGAAGCTTTCTTT. Translating gives CASTKRSMNTEAFF. J is TRBJ1-1 and V is TRBV7-2; D not certain. Germline V gene data show CDR1 as SGHTA and CDR2 as FQGNSA. V gave up 7 bases and J gave up 0 bases, with 12 bases separating them. This CDR3 has 14 residues.

The CDR3: CARNAGTEAFF. Here the CDR3 DNA reads TGCGCCCGAAACGCCGGTACTGAAGCTTTCTTT. The chain joins TRBV23-1 to TRBJ1-1; D unresolved. TRBV23-1 is known as an ORF, though its function is uncertain. CDR3 length: 11 amino acids. Trimming took off 11 bases at V and 5 bases at J, with 12 bases between the two ends.

CDR3 sequence (DNA): TGTGCCAGCAGTTTGAGAGGGCCGACGATCGATAGCAATCAGCCCCAGCATTTT. This sequence encodes CASSLRGPTIDSNQPQHF. The V gene is TRBV28, the J gene TRBJ1-5; no clear D gene. The germline gives CDR1 MDHEN, CDR2 SYDVKM. The germline V and J ends were trimmed by 3 bases and 0 bases, with 18 bases remaining between them. There are 18 residues in the CDR3.

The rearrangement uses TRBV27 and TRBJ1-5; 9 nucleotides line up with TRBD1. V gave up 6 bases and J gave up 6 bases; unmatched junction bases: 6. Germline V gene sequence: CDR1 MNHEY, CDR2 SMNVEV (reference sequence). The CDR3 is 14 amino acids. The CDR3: CASRKGQGIQPQHF. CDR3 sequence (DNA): TGTGCCAGCAGGAAAGGACAGGGGATTCAGCCCCAGCATTTT.

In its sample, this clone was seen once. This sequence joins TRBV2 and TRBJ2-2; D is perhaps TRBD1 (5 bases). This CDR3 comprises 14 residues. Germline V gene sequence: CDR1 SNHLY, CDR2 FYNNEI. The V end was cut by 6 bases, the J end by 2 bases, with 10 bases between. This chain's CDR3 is CASRATVNTGELFF. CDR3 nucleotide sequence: TGTGCCAGCAGGGCGACAGTAAACACCGGGGAGCTGTTTTTT.

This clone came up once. CDR3: CASSEGYSVNTGELFF. In DNA form, the CDR3 reads TGCGCCAGCAGTGAAGGGTATAGCGTGAACACCGGGGAGCTGTTTTTT. This chain uses TRBV10-1 with TRBJ2-2; maybe TRBD2 (5 bases). The CDR3 has 16 residues. Trimming took 3 bases from V and 1 from J, leaving 12 bases between them. Germline V gene data show CDR1 as WNHNN and CDR2 as SYGVQD (reference sequence).

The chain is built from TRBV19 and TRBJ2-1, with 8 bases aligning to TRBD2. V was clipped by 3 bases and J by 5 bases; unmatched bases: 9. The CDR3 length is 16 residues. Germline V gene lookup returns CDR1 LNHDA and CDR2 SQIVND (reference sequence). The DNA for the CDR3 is TGTGCCAGTAGTATTCTGGCTTTAGCGGGGAACAATGAGCAGTTCTTC. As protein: CASSILALAGNNEQFF.

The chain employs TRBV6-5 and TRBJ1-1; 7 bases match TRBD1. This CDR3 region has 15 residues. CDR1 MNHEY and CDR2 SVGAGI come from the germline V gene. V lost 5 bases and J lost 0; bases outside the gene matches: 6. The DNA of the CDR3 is TGTGCCAGCAGTCCAAGGACAGGAATGAACACTGAAGCTTTCTTT. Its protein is CASSPRTGMNTEAFF.

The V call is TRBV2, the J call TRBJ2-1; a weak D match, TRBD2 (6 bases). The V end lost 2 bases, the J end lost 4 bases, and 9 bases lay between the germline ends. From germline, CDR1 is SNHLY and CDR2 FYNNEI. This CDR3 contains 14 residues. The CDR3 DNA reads TGTGCCAGCAGTGAATCGGGGGAATACAATGAGCAGTTCTTC. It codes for CASSESGEYNEQFF.

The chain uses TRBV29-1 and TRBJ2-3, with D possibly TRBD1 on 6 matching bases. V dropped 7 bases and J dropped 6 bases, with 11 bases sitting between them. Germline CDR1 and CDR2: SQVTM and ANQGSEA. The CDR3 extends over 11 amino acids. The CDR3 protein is CSGAGADTQYF. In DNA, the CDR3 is TGCAGCGGGGCAGGGGCGGATACGCAGTATTTT.

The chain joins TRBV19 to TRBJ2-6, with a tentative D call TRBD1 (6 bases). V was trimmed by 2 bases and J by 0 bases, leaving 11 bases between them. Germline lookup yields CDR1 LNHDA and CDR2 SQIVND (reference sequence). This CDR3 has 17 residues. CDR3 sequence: CASSIRRDISGANVLTF. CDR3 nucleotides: TGTGCCAGTAGTATAAGACGGGACATCTCTGGGGCCAACGTCCTGACTTTC.